This T cell receptor beta chain is from a study of CXCR3-negative and CXCR3-positive naive CD8 T cells. Per germline, CDR1 SEHNR and CDR2 FQNEAQ (reference sequence). This CDR3 comprises 15 residues. Those CD8+ T cells considered naive were CD45RO-CCR7+CD27+CD95-. Via 5' RACE with UMI labels, TRB cDNA libraries were prepared. TCRdb reprocessed the 5' RACE reads and stores each CDR3 protein as one record, lacking DNA. This repertoire comprises approximately 62,000 distinct CDR3 sequences; its ten largest clones make up about 4.6%. Study outcomes and limitations: Naive cells that were CXCR3-negative or CXCR3-positive used TRBV-TRBJ genes alike, while memory cells diverged.

A word on this clonotype: Its target is not known.

The sample was naive CXCR3- CD8+ T cells from blood. The subset is: CD45RO-CCR7+CD27+CD95- naive CD8+ T cells lacking CXCR3 (TNR3-). The rearrangement uses TRBV7-9 and TRBJ2-5; the D gene TCRdb calls, TRBD2, cannot be checked with no DNA. This sequence was found in a human donor in good health. Some clones in this sample may be carry-over from other donors' samples. The CDR3: CASSRPAGIQETQYF.